Below are 10 T cell receptor beta chains sequenced from a single sample in a study of Graves' ophthalmopathy and Graves' hyperthyroidism. CDR3 regions of TCR beta were amplified from RNA transcripts. HTBI primers were employed in first-round RT-PCR, then a second-round multiplex PCR followed. TCRdb reanalysed the multiplex PCR reads using MiXCR and keeps one entry per CDR3 protein. The data show about 550,000 distinct CDR3 sequences, with under 45% seen just once and less than 4.5% held by the top ten. Sequenced input: peripheral blood or thyroid tissue (not recorded which). Receptors were obtained from an adult man with Graves' hyperthyroidism.

On this clonotype: One end of the junction fails to match germline, which may point to a read error. This chain connects TRBV24-1 to TRBJ2-2, with D possibly matching TRBD2 (6 bases). Germline V gene lookup returns CDR1 KGHDR and CDR2 SFDVKD. The CDR3 extends over 16 amino acids. DNA for the CDR3: TGTGCCAGCAGTGGGCCGGGCGGGACGAACACCGGGGAGCTGTTTTTT. It is translated as CASSGPGGTNTGELFF.

This clonotype was seen more than once but under ten times. The rearrangement links TRBV4-1 to TRBJ2-7; D is possibly TRBD1 (6 bases). Germline V lookup: CDR1 MGHRA, CDR2 YSYEKL. This CDR3 spans 15 amino acids. V was shortened by 0 bases and J by 4 bases, with 13 bases between the two germline ends. The CDR3 sequence: CASSQDKGVGYEQYF. In nucleotides, the CDR3 is TGCGCCAGCAGCCAAGATAAGGGGGTAGGTTACGAGCAGTACTTC.

This clonotype came up many times. The chain carries TRBV9 and TRBJ2-7; possible D gene TRBD2, 6 bases. V gave up 4 bases and J gave up 9 bases, with 17 bases separating them. The CDR3 is 13 amino acids. CDR1 and CDR2 from the germline V gene are SGDLS and YYNGEE. CDR3 DNA sequence: TGTGCCAGCAGCCCCATAGAAGGAGGGGTGCAGTACTTC. This gives the protein CASSPIEGGVQYF.

In this sample, this clonotype turned up many times. The gene calls are TRBV11-2 and TRBJ2-7; 10 bases fit TRBD1. Trimming cost V 5 bases and J 2 bases; bases outside gene matches: 12. The CDR3 consists of 17 residues. Germline-derived CDR1 and CDR2 are SGHAT and FQNNGV. The CDR3 bases are TGTGCCAGCAGCGCGCAGACAGGGGGCTCGCTGCCCTACGAGCAGTACTTC. It codes for CASSAQTGGSLPYEQYF.

Regarding this clonotype: A much larger clone differs from this one at a single base, so this may be a read error. The rearrangement joins TRBV7-9 to TRBJ2-2; maybe TRBD1 (7 bases). The germline gives CDR1 SEHNR, CDR2 FQNEAQ (reference sequence). This CDR3 has 15 amino acids. CDR3: CASSSPGQNTGGLFF. CDR3 DNA sequence: TGTGCCAGCAGCTCCCCGGGACAGAACACCGGGGGGCTGTTTTTT.

The chain links TRBV5-1 to TRBJ1-4; tentative D call: TRBD1 (5 bases). Germline V gives CDR1 SGHRS, CDR2 YFSETQ. The length of the CDR3 is 15 residues. Trimming stripped 4 bases from V and 5 bases from J, with 15 bases between. The CDR3: CASSAGTRRNEKLFF. The CDR3 coding sequence is TGCGCCAGCAGCGCCGGGACGCGGCGAAATGAAAAACTGTTTTTT.

This clonotype has a count of ten or more. The chain employs TRBV5-1 and TRBJ2-5; D unresolved. The CDR3 sequence is 14 residues long. Germline V lookup: CDR1 SGHRS, CDR2 YFSETQ. V lost 1 base, J lost 4 bases, and 11 bases lay in between. The CDR3 loop reads CASSLFQLGETQYF. The CDR3 DNA reads TGCGCCAGCAGCTTGTTTCAGCTGGGAGAGACCCAGTACTTC.

V and J are TRBV5-1 and TRBJ2-3; 7 bases agree with TRBD1. The V gene's germline CDR1 is SGHRS and CDR2 YFSETQ. J was trimmed by 4 bases and V by 2 bases; bases with no gene match: 4. The CDR3 runs to 14 residues. DNA of the CDR3: TGCGCCAGCAGCTTACAGGGGAGAGCAGATACGCAGTATTTT. Encoded protein: CASSLQGRADTQYF.

This clonotype has a count of ten or more. This chain connects TRBV7-3 to TRBJ1-6, with D unresolved. V lost 5 bases, J lost 7 bases, and 9 bases lay in between. The length of the CDR3 is 13 residues. The V gene's germline CDR1 is SGHTA and CDR2 FQGTGA. The CDR3, as DNA: TGTGCCAGCAGCGCCACGATAAATTCACCCCTCCACTTT. Translated: CASSATINSPLHF.

This clonotype was counted at least ten times. This chain joins TRBV5-1 and TRBJ2-5, with 9 bases aligning to TRBD2. The length of the CDR3 is 15 residues. Per the germline V gene, CDR1 is SGHRS and CDR2 is YFSETQ. V was pared by 4 bases and J by 5 bases, with 9 bases of the junction left unmatched. CDR3 sequence: CASSAGGLAMETQYF. CDR3 sequence (DNA): TGCGCCAGCAGCGCAGGGGGACTAGCCATGGAGACCCAGTACTTC.